The 17 T cell receptor beta chains reported below all come from one sample, sequenced in a study of radiation and T cells in renal cell carcinoma. Described time point: baseline pretreatment blood. The treatment here: 15 Gy SBRT to primary tumor, nephrectomy 4 weeks later. The data were produced by immunoSEQ multiplex PCR, yet TCRdb's version contains in-frame clones alone and is incomplete. The sample holds approximately 140,000 clones; approximately 82% are singletons and the top ten take approximately 22%. The sample was blood, taken from a patient whose treatment included radiotherapy and nephrectomy. Source of these receptors: a woman aged 45-65 years with renal cell carcinoma.

This clone has only a few counts. The chain employs TRBV5-4 and TRBJ2-5; D remains unclear. Trimming pared 5 bases from V and 0 bases from J, leaving 17 bases between. Germline CDR1 and CDR2: SGHNT and YYREEE (reference sequence). This CDR3 contains 16 residues. The chain's CDR3 is CASSSLVAVYQETQYF. The CDR3 DNA sequence: TGTGCCAGCAGTTCCTTGGTAGCTGTGTACCAAGAGACCCAGTACTTC.

The chain couples TRBV27 to TRBJ2-2; D is perhaps TRBD1 (6 bases). The germline gives CDR1 MNHEY, CDR2 SMNVEV (reference sequence). V lost 5 bases to trimming and J lost 6 bases, with 7 bases between them. The CDR3 runs to 12 residues. The chain's CDR3 is CASSNRAGELFF. CDR3 nucleotides: TGTGCCAGCAGTAACAGGGCCGGGGAGCTGTTTTTT.

The chain carries TRBV5-1 and TRBJ2-5; TRBD2 agrees at 9 bases. This CDR3 is built from 17 residues. CDR1 SGHRS and CDR2 YFSETQ come from the germline V gene. Germline trimming cut 1 base from V and 4 bases from J; bases unmatched to any gene: 11. The CDR3 region has the DNA TGCGCCAGCAGCTTGTCCCCTAGCGGGGAAGATGGAGAGACCCAGTACTTC. This gives the protein CASSLSPSGEDGETQYF.

Here the CDR3 reads CASSIQTGVDYGYTF. DNA of the CDR3: TGTGCCAGCAGCATACAGACAGGGGTCGACTATGGCTACACCTTC. V is TRBV7-2 and J is TRBJ1-2, with 8 bases lining up with TRBD1. CDR1 SGHTA and CDR2 FQGNSA come from the germline V gene. V shed 5 bases and J 3 bases; nucleotides not matched to a gene: 8. The CDR3 has 15 residues.

The V call is TRBV5-1, the J call TRBJ1-2; D is unclear. CDR3 length: 16 amino acids. With 3 bases removed from V and 2 bases from J, the gap between germline ends came to 17 bases. Germline V gene sequence: CDR1 SGHRS, CDR2 YFSETQ. CDR3 protein: CASSSRLLEGNYGYTF. The CDR3 DNA sequence: TGCGCCAGCAGCTCGCGACTTCTTGAGGGAAACTATGGCTACACCTTC. Full variable domain (rest looked up from reference TRBV5-1 and TRBJ1-2): KAGVTQTPRYLIKTRGQQVTLSCSPISGHRSVSWYQQTPGQGLQFLFEYFSETQRNKGNFPGRFSGRQFSNSRSEMNVSTLELGDSALYLCASSSRLLEGNYGYTFGSGTRLTVV.

The chain employs TRBV6-1 and TRBJ2-7; D is unresolved. Germline V gene sequence: CDR1 MNHNS, CDR2 SASEGT. V was clipped by 0 bases and J by 0 bases, with 3 bases between them. This CDR3 spans 13 amino acids. In DNA form, the CDR3 reads TGTGCCAGCAGTGAAGCGTTCTCCTACGAGCAGTACTTC. The encoded protein is CASSEAFSYEQYF.

The chain has TRBV7-2 and TRBJ2-7; D is perhaps TRBD1 or TRBD2 (5 bases each). This CDR3 has 15 residues. In germline, CDR1 is SGHTA, CDR2 FQGNSA. The germline V and J ends were trimmed by 4 bases and 1 base, with 14 bases remaining between them. The CDR3 DNA follows: TGTGCCAGCAGCTCAGCTCGGGGCGGGTCCTACGAGCAGTACTTC. The encoded protein is CASSSARGGSYEQYF. Drawing the rest from reference TRBV7-2 and TRBJ2-7, the complete variable domain is GAGVSQSPSNKVTEKGKDVELRCDPISGHTALYWYRQSLGQGLEFLIYFQGNSAPDKSGLPSDRFSAERTGGSVSTLTIQRTQQEDSAVYLCASSSARGGSYEQYFGPGTRLTVT.

The chain recombines TRBV5-6 with TRBJ2-7; 7 bases agree with TRBD2. Germline V gives CDR1 SGHDT, CDR2 YYEEEE. With 2 bases clipped from V and 3 bases from J, the junction kept 8 bases outside the gene matches. This CDR3 comprises 15 residues. CDR3: CASSFGGGSLYEQYF. DNA for the CDR3: TGTGCCAGCAGCTTTGGGGGAGGGTCTCTCTACGAGCAGTACTTC.

The gene calls are TRBV6-5 and TRBJ2-7; possible D gene TRBD2, 5 bases. This CDR3 comprises 11 residues. Trimming removed 7 bases at V and 4 bases at J, with 8 bases between. The V gene's germline CDR1 is MNHEY and CDR2 SVGAGI. CDR3 DNA: TGTGCCAGCATTTGGGAGTACGAGCAGTACTTC. Its protein product is CASIWEYEQYF.

The V and J genes are TRBV27 and TRBJ1-2, with D perhaps matching TRBD1 (5 bases). Per the germline V gene, CDR1 is MNHEY and CDR2 is SMNVEV (reference sequence). The CDR3 contains 18 residues. V shed 6 bases and J shed 6 bases, with 29 bases lying between them. CDR3 region: CASRISFFRTSLKDGYTF. DNA for the CDR3: TGTGCCAGCAGGATTTCCTTTTTTAGGACATCCCTTAAGGATGGCTACACCTTC.

This chain joins TRBV7-2 and TRBJ2-3, with D unresolved. This CDR3 contains 17 residues. Trimming took 0 bases from V and 0 from J, leaving 13 bases between them. CDR1 is SGHTA, CDR2 FQGNSA, per germline. The CDR3 loop is CASSLAVNSPSTDTQYF. The CDR3 DNA sequence: TGTGCCAGCAGCTTAGCGGTAAACAGTCCTAGCACAGATACGCAGTATTTT.

This chain joins TRBV5-4 and TRBJ1-3; TRBD1 aligns across 7 bases. The CDR3 runs to 15 residues. The junction had 7 bases not matched to a gene; V was cut back by 2 bases and J by 5 bases. Germline V CDR1 and CDR2: SGHNT, YYREEE (reference sequence). CDR3 residues: CASSFRQGDRNTIYF. For the CDR3, the DNA is TGTGCCAGCAGCTTCCGACAGGGCGATCGAAACACCATATATTTT.

The rearrangement uses TRBV9 and TRBJ2-7, with D possibly matching TRBD2 (6 bases). Germline V lookup: CDR1 SGDLS, CDR2 YYNGEE. The CDR3 is made up of 14 amino acids. Between the trimmed V and J ends, which lost 0 bases and 5 bases, there was a span of 12 bases. The CDR3 DNA reads TGTGCCAGCAGCGTAGCGGTGGGAGGCCACGAGCAGTACTTC. This gives the protein CASSVAVGGHEQYF.

CDR3 sequence reads: CASSQDPSGTYNEQFF. The CDR3 coding sequence is TGTGCCAGCAGCCAAGATCCTAGCGGGACTTACAATGAGCAGTTCTTC. The J gene is TRBJ2-1, the V gene TRBV4-2, with 9 bases that match TRBD2. J lost 4 bases, V lost 0 bases, and 4 bases had no gene match. The CDR3 is 16 amino acids. The germline V gene has CDR1 LGHNA and CDR2 YNFKEQ.

The gene calls are TRBV30 and TRBJ1-2; tentative D call: TRBD1 (6 bases). Germline V gene sequence: CDR1 GTSNPN, CDR2 SVGIG (reference sequence). V was clipped by 2 bases and J by 7 bases, with 11 bases between them. The CDR3 totals 12 residues. Here the CDR3 reads CAWSLTDSGYTF. The CDR3 bases are TGTGCCTGGAGTTTAACGGACAGTGGCTACACCTTC.

This rearrangement joins TRBV16 to TRBJ1-1; 7 bases are a match to TRBD1. The CDR3 sequence is 15 residues long. The V gene end was trimmed by 0 bases and the J gene end by 2 bases; junction bases not matched to a gene: 3. Germline V gives CDR1 KGHSY, CDR2 FQNENV. The CDR3 is CASSQSRGGNTEAFF. CDR3 nucleotide sequence: TGTGCCAGCAGCCAATCGAGAGGGGGCAACACTGAAGCTTTCTTT.

This clone was counted once. The chain joins TRBV11-3 to TRBJ1-1; D not resolved. This CDR3 is 13 amino acids long. Per germline, CDR1 SGHNT and CDR2 YENEEA. V was clipped by 5 bases and J by 4 bases, with 11 bases between them. CDR3 amino acids: CASSPSETTEAFF. CDR3 coding DNA: TGTGCCAGCAGCCCATCGGAAACCACTGAAGCTTTCTTT.